This record covers a single TCR beta chain. Antigen specificity is unknown. TCRdb keeps only in-frame clones here, not all; method: immunoSEQ multiplex PCR. The top ten hold 38% of the sample, which has a few thousand clones, over 80% seen once. Germline CDR1 and CDR2: SGHRS and YFSETQ. There are 15 residues in the CDR3. Trimming removed 3 bases from V and 4 bases from J, with 13 bases in between. These data originate in a study of immune cell composition in non-small cell lung cancer. Study-wide points: TIL tumour reactivity correlated with maximal tumour-associated clone frequency in adenocarcinoma.

Sequencing was done on a sample of lung tumor tissue. The chain recombines TRBV5-1 with TRBJ1-4; a possible D gene is TRBD1 (5 bases). The origin of this receptor is a human donor with non-small cell lung cancer. The CDR3 bases are TGCGCCAGCAGCTCTACGGGCGGACATAATGAAAAACTGTTTTTT. Protein sequence: CASSSTGGHNEKLFF.